This TCR beta chain was captured in a study of control samples from healthy donors and cancer patients. The CDR3 runs to 12 residues. CDR1 and CDR2 (germline): SGHDN, FVKESK. V lost 3 bases and J 6 bases, leaving 9 bases between the germline ends. Profiled with immunoSEQ multiplex PCR; TCRdb holds only in-frame clones, not every one. The table includes about 150,000 clones, more than 85% detected once. The chain couples TRBV14 to TRBJ2-7, with D perhaps matching TRBD1 (5 bases). Sequencing used blood. This receptor was identified in a woman aged 40 to 50 in good health. In DNA form, the CDR3 reads TGTGCCAGCAGCCATCCAGGGTTCGAGCAGTACTTC. This gives the protein CASSHPGFEQYF.